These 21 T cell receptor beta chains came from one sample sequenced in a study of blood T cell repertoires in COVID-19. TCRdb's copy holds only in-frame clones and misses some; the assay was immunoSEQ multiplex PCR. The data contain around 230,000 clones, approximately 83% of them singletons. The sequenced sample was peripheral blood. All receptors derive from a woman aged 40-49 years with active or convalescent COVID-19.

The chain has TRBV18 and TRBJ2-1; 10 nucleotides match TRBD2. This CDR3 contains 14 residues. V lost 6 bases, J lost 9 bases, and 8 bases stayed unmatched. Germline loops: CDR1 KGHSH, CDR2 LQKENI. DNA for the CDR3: TGTGCCAGCTCCGGCAGCGGGGGGGCAGGTGAGCAGTTCTTC. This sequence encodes CASSGSGGAGEQFF.

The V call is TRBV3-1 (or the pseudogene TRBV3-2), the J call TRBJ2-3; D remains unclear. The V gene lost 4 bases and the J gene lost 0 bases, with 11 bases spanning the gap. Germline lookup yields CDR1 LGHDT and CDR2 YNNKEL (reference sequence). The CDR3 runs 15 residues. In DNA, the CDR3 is TGTGCCAGCAGCCTTAGAGAGGCTAGCACAGATACGCAGTATTTT. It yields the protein CASSLREASTDTQYF.

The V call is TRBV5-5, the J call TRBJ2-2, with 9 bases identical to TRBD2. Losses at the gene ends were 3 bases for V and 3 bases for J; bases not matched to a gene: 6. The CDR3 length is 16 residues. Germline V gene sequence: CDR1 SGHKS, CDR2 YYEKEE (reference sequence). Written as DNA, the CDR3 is TGTGCCAGCAGCTCGCCTAGCGGGGTCGACACCGGGGAGCTGTTTTTT. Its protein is CASSSPSGVDTGELFF.

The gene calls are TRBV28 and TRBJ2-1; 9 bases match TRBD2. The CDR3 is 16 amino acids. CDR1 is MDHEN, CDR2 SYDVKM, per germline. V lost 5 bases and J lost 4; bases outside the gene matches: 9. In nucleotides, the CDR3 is TGTGCCAGCAGTCCCCCGGTAGCGGGGGCTTACAATGAGCAGTTCTTC. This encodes CASSPPVAGAYNEQFF.

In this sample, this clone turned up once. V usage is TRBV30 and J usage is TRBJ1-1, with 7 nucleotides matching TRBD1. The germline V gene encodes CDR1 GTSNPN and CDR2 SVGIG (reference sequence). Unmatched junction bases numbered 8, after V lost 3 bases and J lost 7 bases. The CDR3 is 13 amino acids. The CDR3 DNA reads TGTGCCTGGAGGCCAGGGGGGCTATATGAAGCTTTCTTT. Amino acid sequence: CAWRPGGLYEAFF.

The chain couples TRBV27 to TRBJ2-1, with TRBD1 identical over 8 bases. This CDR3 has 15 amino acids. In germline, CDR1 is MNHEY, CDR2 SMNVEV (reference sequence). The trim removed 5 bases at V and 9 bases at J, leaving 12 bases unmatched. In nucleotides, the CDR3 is TGTGCCAGCAGTCCTGGGACAGGATATTCACGTGAGCAGTTCTTC. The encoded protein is CASSPGTGYSREQFF.

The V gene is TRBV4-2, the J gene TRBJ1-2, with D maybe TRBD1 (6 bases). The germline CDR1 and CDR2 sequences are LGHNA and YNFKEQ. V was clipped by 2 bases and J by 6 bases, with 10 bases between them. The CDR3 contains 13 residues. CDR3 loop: CASSQPGADGYTF. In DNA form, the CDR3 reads TGTGCCAGCAGCCAACCAGGGGCGGATGGCTACACCTTC.

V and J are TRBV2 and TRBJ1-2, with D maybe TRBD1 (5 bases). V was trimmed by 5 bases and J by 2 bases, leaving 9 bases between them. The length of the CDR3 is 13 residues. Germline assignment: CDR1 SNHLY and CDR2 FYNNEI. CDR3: CASSLTANYGYTF. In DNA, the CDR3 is TGTGCCAGCAGTTTGACAGCAAACTATGGCTACACCTTC.

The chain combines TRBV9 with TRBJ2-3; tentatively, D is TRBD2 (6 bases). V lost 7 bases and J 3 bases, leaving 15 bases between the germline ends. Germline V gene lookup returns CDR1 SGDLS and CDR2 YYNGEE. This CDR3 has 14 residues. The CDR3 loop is CASGSGTVTDTQYF. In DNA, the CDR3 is TGTGCCAGCGGGTCTGGGACTGTTACAGATACGCAGTATTTT.

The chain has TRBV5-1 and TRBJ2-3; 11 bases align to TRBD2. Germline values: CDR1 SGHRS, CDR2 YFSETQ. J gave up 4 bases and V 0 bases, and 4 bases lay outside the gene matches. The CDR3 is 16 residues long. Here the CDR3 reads CASSLELAGAADTQYF. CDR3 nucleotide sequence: TGCGCCAGCAGCTTGGAACTAGCGGGGGCCGCAGATACGCAGTATTTT.

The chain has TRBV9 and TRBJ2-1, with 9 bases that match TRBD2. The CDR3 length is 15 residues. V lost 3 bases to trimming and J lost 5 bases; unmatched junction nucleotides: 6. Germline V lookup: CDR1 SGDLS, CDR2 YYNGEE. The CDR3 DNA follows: TGTGCCAGCAGCGCCCGGACTAGCGCAGACAATGAGCAGTTCTTC. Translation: CASSARTSADNEQFF.

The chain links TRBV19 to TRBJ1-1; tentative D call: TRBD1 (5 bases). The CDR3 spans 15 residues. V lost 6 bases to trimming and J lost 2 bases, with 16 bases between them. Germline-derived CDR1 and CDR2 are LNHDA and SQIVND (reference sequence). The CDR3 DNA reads TGTGCCAGTAGAGATGGGTCAGGGATAAACACTGAAGCTTTCTTT. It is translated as CASRDGSGINTEAFF.

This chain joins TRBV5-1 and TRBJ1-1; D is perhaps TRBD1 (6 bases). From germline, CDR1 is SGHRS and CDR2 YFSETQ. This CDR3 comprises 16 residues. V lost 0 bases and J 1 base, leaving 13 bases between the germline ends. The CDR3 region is CASSLDQKDRNTEAFF. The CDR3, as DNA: TGCGCCAGCAGCTTGGACCAGAAGGACAGGAACACTGAAGCTTTCTTT. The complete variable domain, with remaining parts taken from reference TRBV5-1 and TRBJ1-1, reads KAGVTQTPRYLIKTRGQQVTLSCSPISGHRSVSWYQQTPGQGLQFLFEYFSETQRNKGNFPGRFSGRQFSNSRSEMNVSTLELGDSALYLCASSLDQKDRNTEAFFGQGTRLTVV.

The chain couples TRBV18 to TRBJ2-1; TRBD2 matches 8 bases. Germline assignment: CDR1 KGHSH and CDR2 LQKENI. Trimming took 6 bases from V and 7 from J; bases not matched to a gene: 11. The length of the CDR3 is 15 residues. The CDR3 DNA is TGTGCCAGCTCGCCCCTGAGCGGGAGTCGGAATGAGCAGTTCTTC. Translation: CASSPLSGSRNEQFF. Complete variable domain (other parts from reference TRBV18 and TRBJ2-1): NAGVMQNPRHLVRRRGQEARLRCSPMKGHSHVYWYRQLPEEGLKFMVYLQKENIIDESGMPKERFSAEFPKEGPSILRIQQVVRGDSAAYFCASSPLSGSRNEQFFGPGTRLTVL.

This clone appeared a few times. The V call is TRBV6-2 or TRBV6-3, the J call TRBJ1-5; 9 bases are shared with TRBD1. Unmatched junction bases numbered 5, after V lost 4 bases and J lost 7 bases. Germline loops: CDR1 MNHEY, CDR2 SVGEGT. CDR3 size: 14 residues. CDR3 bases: TGTGCCAGCAGTTCGACAGGGGGTAGGCAGCCCCAGCATTTT. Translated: CASSSTGGRQPQHF.

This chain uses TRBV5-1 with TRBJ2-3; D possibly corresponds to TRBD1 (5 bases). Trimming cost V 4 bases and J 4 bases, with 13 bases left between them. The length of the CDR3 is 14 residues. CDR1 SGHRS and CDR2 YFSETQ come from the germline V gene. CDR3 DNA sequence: TGCGCCAGCAGCAGATCCAGGGTCCCAGATACGCAGTATTTT. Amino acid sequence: CASSRSRVPDTQYF.

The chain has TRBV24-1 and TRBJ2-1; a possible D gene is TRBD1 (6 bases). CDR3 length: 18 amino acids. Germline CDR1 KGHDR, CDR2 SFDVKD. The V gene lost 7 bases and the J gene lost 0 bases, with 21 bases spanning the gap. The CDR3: CATRDPGHHFSSYNEQFF. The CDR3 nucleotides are TGTGCCACCAGAGATCCGGGACATCACTTTAGCTCCTACAATGAGCAGTTCTTC.

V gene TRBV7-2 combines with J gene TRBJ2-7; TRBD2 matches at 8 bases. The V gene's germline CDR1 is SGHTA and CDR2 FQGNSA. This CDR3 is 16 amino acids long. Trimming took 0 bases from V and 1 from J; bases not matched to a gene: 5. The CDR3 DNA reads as TGTGCCAGCAGCTTAGCAGTCGCGGGGGGATCCTACGAGCAGTACTTC. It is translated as CASSLAVAGGSYEQYF.

The CDR3 loop is CATSDRGGEQYF. The CDR3 DNA follows: TGTGCCACCTCAGACAGGGGTGGCGAGCAGTACTTC. The chain joins TRBV24-1 to TRBJ2-7, with 8 bases that match TRBD1. The germline V gene has CDR1 KGHDR and CDR2 SFDVKD. The CDR3 extends over 12 amino acids. V was clipped by 9 bases and J by 6 bases; unmatched bases: 6.

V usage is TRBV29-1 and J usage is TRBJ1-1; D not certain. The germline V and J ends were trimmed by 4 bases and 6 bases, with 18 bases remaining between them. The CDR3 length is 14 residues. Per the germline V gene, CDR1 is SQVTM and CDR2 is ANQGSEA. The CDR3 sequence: CSVGSGISSAEAFF. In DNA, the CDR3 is TGCAGCGTTGGCTCGGGGATTTCTTCCGCTGAAGCTTTCTTT. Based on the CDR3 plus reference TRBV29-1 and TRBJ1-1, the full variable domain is SAVISQKPSRDICQRGTSLTIQCQVDSQVTMMFWYRQQPGQSLTLIATANQGSEATYESGFVIDKFPISRPNLTFSTLTVSNMSPEDSSIYLCSVGSGISSAEAFFGQGTRLTVV.

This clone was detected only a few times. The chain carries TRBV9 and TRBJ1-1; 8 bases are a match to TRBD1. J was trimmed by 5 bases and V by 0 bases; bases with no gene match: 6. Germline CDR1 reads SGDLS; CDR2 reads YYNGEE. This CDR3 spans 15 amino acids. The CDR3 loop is CASSVGTGIGTEAFF. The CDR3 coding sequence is TGTGCCAGCAGCGTAGGGACAGGGATTGGGACTGAAGCTTTCTTT.